This is a list of T cell receptor beta chains from one sample in a study of cytomegalovirus exposure and HLA in healthy donors. The protocol was immunoSEQ multiplex PCR, while the TCRdb copy is restricted to in-frame clones and leaves out a portion. Of about 160,000 clones in the sample, about 88% were seen once. Material: PBMCs. Every receptor here comes from a young woman in good health and CMV-seronegative. Each CDR3 is given with its conserved first and last residue. D genes are given only for firm matches. Rows may omit the clone size; those that give it use once, few, many or a size class.

DNA,CDR3,V,size,D,J
TGTGCCAGCAGCTCCCGGACAGGGGGGGCTTACGAGCAGTACTTC,CASSSRTGGAYEQYF,TRBV7-9,-,TRBD1,TRBJ2-7
TGTGCCATCTCAAGGACAGGGGTTATGTGGGAGACCCAGTACTTC,CAISRTGVMWETQYF,TRBV10-3,-,TRBD1,TRBJ2-5
TGCGCCAGCAGCCACAGGGGAGAAGTCTACGAGCAGTACTTC,CASSHRGEVYEQYF,TRBV5-1,-,TRBD1,TRBJ2-7
TGTGCCAGCAGTTACTCGACAGGAACTGGGGCCAACGTCCTGACTTTC,CASSYSTGTGANVLTF,TRBV6-5,-,-,TRBJ2-6
TGTGCCAGCAGCGCAGGGCAGGGTCAGCCCCAGCATTTT,CASSAGQGQPQHF,TRBV7-8,-,-,TRBJ1-5
TGCGCCAGCAGCCAAGAGCGACTAGCGGGGGGGCCCCGGTCGTCGCAGTATTTT,CASSQERLAGGPRSSQYF,TRBV4-1,-,TRBD2,TRBJ2-3
TGTGCCAGCAGCGTCCGGGACAGAGAAAAAAACATTCAGTACTTC,CASSVRDREKNIQYF,TRBV9,-,TRBD1,TRBJ2-4
TGTGCCAGTACCAATACCGGGGGGACCTACGAGCAGTACTTC,CASTNTGGTYEQYF,TRBV19,few,TRBD2,TRBJ2-7
TGTGCCAGCAGTGAACGGGGGGACAATCAGCCCCAGCATTTT,CASSERGDNQPQHF,TRBV6-1,few,-,TRBJ1-5
TGTGCCAGCACCTCCGGCGGGGACAGACCCCCAGGCACAGATACGCAGTATTTT,CASTSGGDRPPGTDTQYF,TRBV5-4,-,-,TRBJ2-3
TGTGCCAGCAGTTCCGGGACAGGGATCCATGGCTACACCTTC,CASSSGTGIHGYTF,TRBV28,-,TRBD1,TRBJ1-2
TGTGCCAGCAGCTTTGGTACAGGGCCTACAGATACGCAGTATTTT,CASSFGTGPTDTQYF,TRBV7-9,-,-,TRBJ2-3